This T cell receptor beta chain was documented in a study of control samples from healthy donors and cancer patients. Clones were sequenced by immunoSEQ multiplex PCR, and TCRdb holds only the in-frame ones, with some missing. Of 200,000 or so clones in the sample, around 94% were seen once. V was trimmed by 4 bases and J by 3 bases, leaving 12 bases between them. Germline CDR1 KGHSH, CDR2 LQKENI. The CDR3 is made up of 14 amino acids. The sample taken for sequencing was blood. This clonotype was obtained from a man aged 50 to 59 in good health. V gene TRBV18 combines with J gene TRBJ1-1, with D possibly TRBD1 on 6 matching bases. The DNA of the CDR3 is TGTGCCAGCTCACTCCAGGGGAAGTACACTGAAGCTTTCTTT. Protein sequence: CASSLQGKYTEAFF.